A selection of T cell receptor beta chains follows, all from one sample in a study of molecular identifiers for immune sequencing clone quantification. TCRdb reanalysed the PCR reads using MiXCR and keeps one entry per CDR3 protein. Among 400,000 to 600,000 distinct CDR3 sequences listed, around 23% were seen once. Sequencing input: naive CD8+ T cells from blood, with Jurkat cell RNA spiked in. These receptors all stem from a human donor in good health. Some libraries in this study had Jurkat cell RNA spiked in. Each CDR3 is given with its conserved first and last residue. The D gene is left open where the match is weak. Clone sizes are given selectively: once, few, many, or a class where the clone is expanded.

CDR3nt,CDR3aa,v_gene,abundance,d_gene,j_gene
TGTGCTAGTGGACTAGCGGGGTTCGGGTACGAGCAGTACTTC,CASGLAGFGYEQYF,TRBV12-5,few,TRBD2,TRBJ2-7
TGTGCCAGCAGTTACAGGACTACCCTATCTAGGACAGATACGCAGTATTTT,CASSYRTTLSRTDTQYF,TRBV6-2/TRBV6-3,few,-,TRBJ2-3
TGTGCCGGCAGCCCAGGGTACGCCTACGAGCAGTACTTC,CAGSPGYAYEQYF,TRBV7-9,-,-,TRBJ2-7
TGTGCCAGCAGCTTAGGGCCTAGCGGGGGAAAAACAGATACGCAGTATTTT,CASSLGPSGGKTDTQYF,TRBV7-6,many,TRBD2,TRBJ2-3
TGTGTCAGCAGTTTATTCGGGGCTCAGGTTGATCAGCCCCAGCATTTT,CVSSLFGAQVDQPQHF,TRBV27,-,-,TRBJ1-5
TGCAGCTCAACGGGGGGACAGGTTCATCCGGGACTCAGCACAGATACGCAGTATTTT,CSSTGGQVHPGLSTDTQYF,TRBV29-1,few,-,TRBJ2-3
TGTGCCAGTAGTATATGGGGGGATTCCGGCATTCAGTACTTC,CASSIWGDSGIQYF,TRBV19,-,-,TRBJ2-4
TGTGCCAGCAGAATGTCCCCGGTGACAGGGGGTCTGAACTCTGGGGCCAACGTCCTGACTTTC,CASRMSPVTGGLNSGANVLTF,TRBV7-8,few,TRBD1,TRBJ2-6
TGTGCCAGCAGCCTCCGACTAGCAGAGGAGCAGTACTTC,CASSLRLAEEQYF,TRBV7-9,many,TRBD2,TRBJ2-7
TGTGCCAGCAGCCGTTGGGTGGAGACTTTGGCATGGGAGACCCAGTACTTC,CASSRWVETLAWETQYF,TRBV7-8,-,-,TRBJ2-5
TGTGCCAGCAGTTTAGGTCAGGGCCCTGCCTACGAGCAGTACTTC,CASSLGQGPAYEQYF,TRBV12-3/TRBV12-4,many,-,TRBJ2-7
TGTGCCAGCGGCCAAGGCCTAGCGGGTAACACCGGGGAGCTGTTTTTT,CASGQGLAGNTGELFF,TRBV3-1,once,TRBD2,TRBJ2-2
TGCGCCAGCAGCTTAAGGACCGCCGACTACGAGCAGTACTTC,CASSLRTADYEQYF,TRBV4-1,-,-,TRBJ2-7
TGCAGCGTTGACTTCGACCAAGAGACCCAGTACTTC,CSVDFDQETQYF,TRBV29-1,-,-,TRBJ2-5
TGTGCCAGCAGCACGACAGGGGGCGTCGAAGCTTTCTTT,CASSTTGGVEAFF,TRBV7-9,many,TRBD1,TRBJ1-1